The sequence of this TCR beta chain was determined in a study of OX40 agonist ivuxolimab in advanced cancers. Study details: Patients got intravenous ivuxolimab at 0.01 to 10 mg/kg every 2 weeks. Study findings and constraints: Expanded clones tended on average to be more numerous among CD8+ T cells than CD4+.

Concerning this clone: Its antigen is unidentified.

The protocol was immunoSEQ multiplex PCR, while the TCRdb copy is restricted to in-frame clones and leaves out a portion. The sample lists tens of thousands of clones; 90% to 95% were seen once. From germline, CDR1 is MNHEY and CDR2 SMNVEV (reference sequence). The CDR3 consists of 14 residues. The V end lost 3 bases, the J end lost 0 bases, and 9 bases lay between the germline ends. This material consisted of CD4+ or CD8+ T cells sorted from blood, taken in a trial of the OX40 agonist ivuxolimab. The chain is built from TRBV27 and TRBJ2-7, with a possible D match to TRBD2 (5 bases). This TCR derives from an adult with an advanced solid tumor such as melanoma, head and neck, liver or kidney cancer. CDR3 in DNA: TGTGCCAGCAGTTTCCGGGGTTACTCCTACGAGCAGTACTTC. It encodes CASSFRGYSYEQYF.